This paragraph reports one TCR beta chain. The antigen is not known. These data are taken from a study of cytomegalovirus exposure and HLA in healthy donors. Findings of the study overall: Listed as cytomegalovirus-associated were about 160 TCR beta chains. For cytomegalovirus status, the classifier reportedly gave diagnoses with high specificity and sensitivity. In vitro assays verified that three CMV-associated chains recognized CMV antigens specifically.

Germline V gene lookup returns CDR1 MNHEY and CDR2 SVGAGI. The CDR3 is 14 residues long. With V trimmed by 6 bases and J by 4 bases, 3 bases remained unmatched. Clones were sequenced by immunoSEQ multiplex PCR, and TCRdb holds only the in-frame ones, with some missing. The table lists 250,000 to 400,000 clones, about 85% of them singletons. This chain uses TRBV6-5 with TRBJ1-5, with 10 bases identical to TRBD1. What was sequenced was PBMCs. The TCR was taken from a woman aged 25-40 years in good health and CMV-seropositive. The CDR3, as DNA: TGTGCCAGCAGGGGACAGGGGTTGAATCAGCCCCAGCATTTT. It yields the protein CASRGQGLNQPQHF.